This T cell receptor (beta chain) was recovered during a study of CD8 T cells in Susac syndrome. Study at large: Five or six sequenced Susac syndrome patients had clinically active disease, while 8 or 9 were in remission. The study, taken as a whole, reports: In total CD8+ repertoires, sixteen Susac-specific public clones were detected, and CD8+ TEMRA repertoires contained five.

Per germline, CDR1 GTSNPN and CDR2 SVGIG (reference sequence). The V segment lost 7 bases and the J segment 2 bases; nucleotides outside the gene matches: 3. This CDR3 has 13 amino acids. Reverse transcription of roughly 0.45 to 1 ug RNA was performed with random hexamers. Multiplex immunoSEQ PCR targeted 54 Vbeta and 13 Jbeta TCR beta segments. TCRdb processed the immunoSEQ multiplex PCR reads anew with MiXCR; each CDR3 protein has one entry. In the table there are 95,000 to 150,000 distinct CDR3 sequences, roughly 94% of which are singletons. About this clonotype itself: Its specificity is unknown.

This receptor was taken from a human donor with Susac syndrome. The rearrangement links TRBV30 to TRBJ2-1; 9 bases map to TRBD2. Specimen: CD8+ T cells from PBMCs. Here the CDR3 DNA reads TGTGCCTACCTAGCGGGGACCTACAATGAGCAGTTCTTC. Translating it yields CAYLAGTYNEQFF.